This T cell receptor beta chain was profiled in a study of prognosis after radiotherapy for stage I lung cancer. In the study overall: Stage I non-small cell lung cancer patients were enrolled in Nanjing, China. This enrollment took place between April 2018 and early 2019. 10 to 15 men and 6 women, aged 53 to 84 and with a median age of approximately 70 years, made up the patients. Whereas roughly 11 patients had adenocarcinoma, squamous cell carcinoma was the tumor in more than 5. Study-wide results and caveats: Unique TCR clones declined after stereotactic body radiation therapy, from a median about 10,000 to 6,900.

This clonotype was recorded many times. Its antigen is not identified. Genomic DNA was the source, and TCR beta CDR3 was amplified from it by two-round multiplex PCR. Primers specific to each TRBV and TRBJ gene drove first-round PCR. From the multiplex PCR reads, TCRdb called clonotypes with MiXCR, one entry per CDR3 protein. The table includes approximately 51,000 distinct CDR3 sequences, 30% to 40% detected once. The V end was cut by 3 bases, the J end by 4 bases, with 4 bases between. The CDR3 runs to 12 residues. The source was PBMCs, collected before or after stereotactic body radiation therapy (not recorded which). This chain connects TRBV12-3 or TRBV12-4 to TRBJ1-3; D unresolved. The source of this sequence is a donor at least 50 years old with non-small cell lung cancer. This CDR3 is CASSFPGNTIYF. For the CDR3, the DNA is TGTGCCAGCAGTTTTCCCGGAAACACCATATATTTT.